The 5 T cell receptor beta chains given below trace back to one sample, sequenced in a study of CD8+ T cells in alopecia areata. Treatment of the sample: oral pan-JAK inhibitor, 5-10 mg twice daily. It was cDNA, reverse transcribed from extracted RNA, that served as the sequencing template. The protocol was immunoSEQ multiplex PCR, while the TCRdb copy is restricted to in-frame clones and leaves out a portion. Of some 120,000 clones in the sample, 60% to 65% are singletons; the top ten hold around 6%. The material was CD4+ T cells sorted from blood, obtained at week 4, from a patient treated with tofacitinib. Receptors were obtained from a human donor with alopecia areata.

Comment on this clone: The sample has other DNA sequences that encode this CDR3 too. The chain recombines TRBV29-1 with TRBJ2-2, with a tentative D call TRBD1 (5 bases). V gave up 7 bases and J gave up 1 base, with 7 bases separating them. The CDR3 spans 12 residues. CDR1 and CDR2 (germline): SQVTM, ANQGSEA. The CDR3 loop reads CSGGQNTGELFF. In DNA, the CDR3 is TGCAGCGGAGGACAGAACACCGGGGAGCTGTTTTTT.

This clone was seen a few times. The V call is TRBV7-7, the J call TRBJ2-5; 15 nucleotides agree with TRBD2. After removal of 4 bases from V and 4 bases from J, the junction contained 1 base not matched to a gene. Germline V gives CDR1 SSHAT, CDR2 FNYEAQ (reference sequence). The CDR3 spans 15 residues. This CDR3 is CASSWGLAGGETQYF. CDR3 sequence (DNA): TGTGCCAGCAGCTGGGGACTAGCGGGGGGAGAGACCCAGTACTTC.

This clone was counted a few times. This chain links TRBV6-1 with TRBJ2-1; D possibly corresponds to TRBD1 (6 bases). The CDR3 covers 16 residues. The V end was cut by 3 bases, the J end by 2 bases, with 14 bases between. Germline lookup yields CDR1 MNHNS and CDR2 SASEGT. CDR3 residues: CASSDRGRYPYNEQFF. Written as DNA, the CDR3 is TGTGCCAGCAGTGACAGGGGTCGGTATCCCTACAATGAGCAGTTCTTC.

This clone has a single count. The genes are TRBV28 and TRBJ2-1; 12 bases are shared with TRBD2. The CDR3 totals 17 residues. Looked up from germline, CDR1 is MDHEN and CDR2 is SYDVKM. V was clipped by 5 bases and J by 4 bases; unmatched bases: 9. For the CDR3, the DNA is TGTGCCAGCAGTGCGACTAGCGGGAGCTCCCTATACAATGAGCAGTTCTTC. Its protein is CASSATSGSSLYNEQFF.

The rearrangement links TRBV5-6 to TRBJ1-3; the D is unclear. V gave up 4 bases and J gave up 2 bases, with 13 bases separating them. CDR3 length: 15 residues. The germline V gene encodes CDR1 SGHDT and CDR2 YYEEEE. This chain's CDR3 is CASSASQVPGNTIYF. CDR3 bases: TGTGCCAGCAGCGCCAGCCAGGTACCTGGAAACACCATATATTTT.